This TCR beta chain is drawn from a study of blood T cell repertoires in COVID-19. The Seattle site enrolled patients during active infection and followed them longitudinally. Data came from immunoSEQ multiplex PCR; TCRdb stores just in-frame clones and leaves some out. The repertoire holds 96,000 or so clones, with roughly 89% as singletons. Per the germline V gene, CDR1 is SGDLS and CDR2 is YYNGEE. Losses at the gene ends were 6 bases for V and 0 bases for J; bases not matched to a gene: 5. The length of the CDR3 is 15 residues. Material: peripheral blood. V usage is TRBV9 and J usage is TRBJ2-5; 10 bases line up with TRBD2. The TCR sequence derives from a human donor with COVID-19, enrolled during active disease. The donor label of this sample is uncertain. The CDR3, as DNA: TGTGCCAGCACCCTAGCGGGGGAGGACCAAGAGACCCAGTACTTC. Its translation is CASTLAGEDQETQYF.